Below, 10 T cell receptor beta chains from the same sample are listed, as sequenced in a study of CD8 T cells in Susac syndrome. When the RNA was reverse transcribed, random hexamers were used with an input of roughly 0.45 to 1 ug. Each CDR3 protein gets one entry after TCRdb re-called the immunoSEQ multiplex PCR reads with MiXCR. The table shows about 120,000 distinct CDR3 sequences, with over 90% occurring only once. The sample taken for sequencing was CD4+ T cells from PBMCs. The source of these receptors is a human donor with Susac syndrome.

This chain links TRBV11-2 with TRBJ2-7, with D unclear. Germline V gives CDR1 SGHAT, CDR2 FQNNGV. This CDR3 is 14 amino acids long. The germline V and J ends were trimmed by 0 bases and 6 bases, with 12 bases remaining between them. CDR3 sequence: CASSLDRVPGEQYF. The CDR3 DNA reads TGTGCCAGCAGCTTAGATCGGGTTCCGGGCGAGCAGTACTTC.

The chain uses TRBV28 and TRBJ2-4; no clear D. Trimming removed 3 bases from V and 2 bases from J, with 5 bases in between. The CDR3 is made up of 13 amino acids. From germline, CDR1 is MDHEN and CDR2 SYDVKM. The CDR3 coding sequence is TGTGCCAGCAGTTTCCAGCCCAAAAACATTCAGTACTTC. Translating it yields CASSFQPKNIQYF.

DNA of the CDR3: TGTGCCAGCAGCCTGGTTTTTCCAAAGACCCAGTACTTC. Translated: CASSLVFPKTQYF. V gene TRBV28 combines with J gene TRBJ2-5; no reliable D call. Trimming removed 6 bases at V and 6 bases at J, with 14 bases between. The CDR3 runs to 13 residues. Per the germline V gene, CDR1 is MDHEN and CDR2 is SYDVKM.

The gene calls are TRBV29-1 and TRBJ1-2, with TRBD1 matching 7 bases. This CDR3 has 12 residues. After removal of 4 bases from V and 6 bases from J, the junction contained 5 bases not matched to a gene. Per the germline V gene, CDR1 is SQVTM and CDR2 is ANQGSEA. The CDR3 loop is CSVGQGGDGYTF. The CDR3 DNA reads TGCAGCGTTGGCCAGGGGGGGGATGGCTACACCTTC.

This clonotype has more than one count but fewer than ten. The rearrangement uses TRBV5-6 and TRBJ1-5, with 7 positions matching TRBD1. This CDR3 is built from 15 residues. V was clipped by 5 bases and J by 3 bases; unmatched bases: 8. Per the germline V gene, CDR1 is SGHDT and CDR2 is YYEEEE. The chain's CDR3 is CASSLDGQVNQPQHF. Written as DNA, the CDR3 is TGTGCCAGCAGTCTGGATGGACAGGTCAATCAGCCCCAGCATTTT.

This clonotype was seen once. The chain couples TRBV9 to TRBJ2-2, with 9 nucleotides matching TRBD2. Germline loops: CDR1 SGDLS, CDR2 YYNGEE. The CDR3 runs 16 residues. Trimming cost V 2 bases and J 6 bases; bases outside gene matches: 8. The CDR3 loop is CASSVFSGSSAGELFF. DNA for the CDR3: TGTGCCAGCAGCGTCTTTAGCGGGAGCAGTGCCGGGGAGCTGTTTTTT.

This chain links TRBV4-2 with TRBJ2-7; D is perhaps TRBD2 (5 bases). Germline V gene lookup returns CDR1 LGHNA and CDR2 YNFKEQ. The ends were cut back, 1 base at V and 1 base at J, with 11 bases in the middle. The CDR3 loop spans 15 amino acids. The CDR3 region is CASSQALGESYEQYF. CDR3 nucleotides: TGTGCCAGCAGCCAAGCCCTGGGAGAGTCCTACGAGCAGTACTTC.

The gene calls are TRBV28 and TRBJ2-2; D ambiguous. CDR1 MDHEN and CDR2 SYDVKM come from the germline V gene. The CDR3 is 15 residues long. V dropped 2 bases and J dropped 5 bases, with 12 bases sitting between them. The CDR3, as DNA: TGTGCCAGCAGTTTAGGTGTAAGGCAGACCGGGGAGCTGTTTTTT. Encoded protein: CASSLGVRQTGELFF.

The CDR3 DNA reads as TGCAGTGCTACAAGCGTAGCCAAAAACATTCAGTACTTC. Protein sequence: CSATSVAKNIQYF. The rearrangement joins TRBV20-1 to TRBJ2-4, with unresolved D. The CDR3 extends over 13 amino acids. The germline gives CDR1 DFQATT, CDR2 SNEGSKA (reference sequence). Trimming removed 4 bases from V and 0 bases from J, with 7 bases in between.

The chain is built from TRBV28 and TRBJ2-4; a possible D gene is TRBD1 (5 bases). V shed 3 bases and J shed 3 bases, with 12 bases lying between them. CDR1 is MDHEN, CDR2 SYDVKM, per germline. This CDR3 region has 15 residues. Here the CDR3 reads CASSLAGLGKNIQYF. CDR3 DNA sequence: TGTGCCAGCAGTTTGGCAGGGCTGGGCAAAAACATTCAGTACTTC.